The 9 T cell receptor beta chains below all came from one sample that was sequenced in a study of shared clonotypes between healthy human individuals. TCRdb's table, derived via immunoSEQ multiplex PCR, lists solely in-frame clones and lacks some. The sample records about 2.5 million clones, 85% to 95% being singletons. Sequenced sample: naive CD4+ T cells from PBMCs. Subset given: CD45RA+ positively selected. All receptors come from a man younger than 35 in good health. Some clones in this sample may be carry-over from other donors' samples.

This chain links TRBV4-1 with TRBJ2-4; unclear D gene. Trimming removed 1 base at V and 10 bases at J, with 20 bases between. CDR1 is MGHRA and CDR2 is YSYEKL in the germline V gene. CDR3 size: 16 residues. The CDR3 protein is CASSQAPSNAEGIQYF. The CDR3 DNA reads as TGCGCCAGCAGCCAAGCCCCAAGTAATGCGGAAGGGATTCAGTACTTC.

The chain couples TRBV14 to TRBJ2-2; D not resolved. The length of the CDR3 is 13 residues. Trimming removed 0 bases from V and 4 bases from J, with 3 bases in between. CDR1 and CDR2 from the germline V gene are SGHDN and FVKESK. The DNA of the CDR3 is TGTGCCAGCAGCCAAGAACCCACCGGGGAGCTGTTTTTT. Translation gives CASSQEPTGELFF.

The chain recombines TRBV6-1 with TRBJ2-2; maybe TRBD2 (6 bases). The CDR3 has 14 residues. From germline, CDR1 is MNHNS and CDR2 SASEGT. Trimming shortened V by 7 bases and J by 6 bases, and 15 bases separated the two germline ends. CDR3: CASTWQGGPGELFF. DNA for the CDR3: TGTGCCAGCACTTGGCAGGGAGGTCCCGGGGAGCTGTTTTTT.

The chain links TRBV20-1 to TRBJ2-5; D is unclear. The germline V and J ends were trimmed by 6 bases and 4 bases, with 9 bases remaining between them. CDR1 and CDR2 from the germline V gene are DFQATT and SNEGSKA (reference sequence). CDR3 length: 11 amino acids. The CDR3, as DNA: TGCAGTGCGAATAGCCGAGAGACCCAGTACTTC. Translation: CSANSRETQYF.

The V call is TRBV28, the J call TRBJ2-7; 7 nucleotides line up with TRBD1. The CDR3 runs to 16 residues. V trimming: 5 bases; J trimming: 0 bases; junction bases outside the gene matches: 10. Germline assignment: CDR1 MDHEN and CDR2 SYDVKM. CDR3 region: CASSGNQQGRSYEQYF. The CDR3 DNA follows: TGTGCCAGCAGTGGGAATCAACAGGGGCGCTCCTACGAGCAGTACTTC. Full variable domain (remainder filled in from reference TRBV28 and TRBJ2-7): DVKVTQSSRYLVKRTGEKVFLECVQDMDHENMFWYRQDPGLGLRLIYFSYDVKMKEKGDIPEGYSVSREKKERFSLILESASTNQTSMYLCASSGNQQGRSYEQYFGPGTRLTVT.

This clone appeared a single time. The chain uses TRBV4-3 and TRBJ2-7; D is perhaps TRBD2 (6 bases). The DNA end lines up better with TRBJ2-5; the J call may be wrong. The CDR3 runs 16 residues. Germline loops: CDR1 LGHNA, CDR2 YSLEER. The chain's CDR3 is CASSQEWTKVMETQYF. CDR3 nucleotide sequence: TGCGCCAGCAGCCAAGAGTGGACTAAAGTCATGGAGACCCAGTACTTC.

J is TRBJ2-7 and V is TRBV5-1, with 8 nucleotides matching TRBD2. Germline V CDR1 and CDR2: SGHRS, YFSETQ. The CDR3 length is 16 residues. V lost 2 bases and J lost 5; bases outside the gene matches: 12. The CDR3 sequence: CASSFLASGSTHEQYF. The CDR3 bases are TGCGCCAGCAGCTTCCTCGCGAGCGGGAGTACCCACGAGCAGTACTTC.

This sequence joins TRBV14 and TRBJ1-2; 7 bases are a match to TRBD1. The length of the CDR3 is 16 residues. The germline gives CDR1 SGHDN, CDR2 FVKESK. The junction had 9 bases not matched to a gene; V was cut back by 4 bases and J by 1 base. The CDR3 coding sequence is TGTGCCAGCAGCCCCAGGCGGGGACAGCGTAACTATGGCTACACCTTC. It is translated as CASSPRRGQRNYGYTF.

The chain is built from TRBV5-1 and TRBJ2-2, with 12 bases matching TRBD2. CDR1 is SGHRS, CDR2 YFSETQ, per germline. The ends lost 4 bases at V and 4 bases at J; junction bases unmatched: 20. The CDR3 is 21 residues long. The CDR3 loop reads CASSPRGGYLAGGRVTGELFF. The CDR3 region has the DNA TGCGCCAGCAGCCCCCGGGGGGGGTATCTAGCGGGAGGGCGGGTCACCGGGGAGCTGTTTTTT.